Given below is one TCR beta chain in context. Its antigen is as yet unknown. This entry comes from a study of cytomegalovirus exposure and HLA in healthy donors. Regarding the study as a whole: What was likely a sequencing artifact was a cluster of highly shared sequence variants. In an earlier analysis, about 87% or about 30%: the productive usage of most TCR beta V segments.

V was pared by 7 bases and J by 5 bases, with 13 bases of the junction left unmatched. This CDR3 has 14 amino acids. Looked up from germline, CDR1 is GTSNPN and CDR2 is SVGIG (reference sequence). 60 Vbeta and 13 Jbeta primers were used in PCR. The data were produced by immunoSEQ multiplex PCR, yet TCRdb's version contains in-frame clones alone and is incomplete. The sample records 240,000 or so clones, roughly 82% being singletons. The TCR originated in a woman between 40 and 55 years old in good health and CMV-seropositive. The sample was PBMCs. This sequence joins TRBV30 and TRBJ1-2, with 7 positions matching TRBD1. Here the CDR3 reads CAFLGGTEPYGYTF. The CDR3 DNA follows: TGTGCCTTCTTAGGGGGGACAGAGCCTTATGGCTACACCTTC.